These 29 T cell receptor beta chains came from one sample sequenced in a study of response to subunit inactivated influenza vaccine. TCRdb re-called the RT-PCR reads with MiXCR, one entry per CDR3 protein. The sample consists of about 500,000 distinct CDR3 sequences, more than 7% of them appearing once. The material sequenced was PBMCs from blood, taken about 23 months after vaccination. All receptors come from a man in his fifties or sixties who received an inactivated influenza vaccine.

The V gene is TRBV28, the J gene TRBJ2-3, with a weak D call TRBD1 (6 bases). The CDR3 spans 15 residues. Per germline, CDR1 MDHEN and CDR2 SYDVKM. V shed 0 bases and J shed 5 bases, with 12 bases lying between them. Here the CDR3 DNA reads TGTGCCAGCAGTTTATGGGGCCCACAGGGAGATACGCAGTATTTT. Amino acid sequence: CASSLWGPQGDTQYF.

Only a few counts were recorded for this clonotype. This rearrangement joins TRBV4-1 to TRBJ1-5; a possible D gene is TRBD1 (6 bases). The length of the CDR3 is 15 residues. Deletions cut 4 bases from V and 2 bases from J, with 12 bases between. From germline, CDR1 is MGHRA and CDR2 YSYEKL. The CDR3 reads CASSPQGTGNQPQHF. In DNA, the CDR3 is TGCGCCAGCAGCCCCCAGGGGACGGGCAATCAGCCCCAGCATTTT.

This clonotype was recorded a few times. CDR3 sequence reads: CASSQDWPLEQYF. CDR3 DNA: TGTGCCAGCAGCCAAGACTGGCCGCTCGAGCAGTACTTC. The rearrangement links TRBV4-2 to TRBJ2-7; D remains ambiguous. The CDR3 consists of 13 residues. V lost 0 bases to trimming and J lost 6 bases, with 9 bases between them. Germline V gene lookup returns CDR1 LGHNA and CDR2 YNFKEQ.

This clonotype was recorded a few times. This sequence joins TRBV19 and TRBJ2-5, with a tentative D call TRBD1 (6 bases). Deletions cut 3 bases from V and 3 bases from J, with 11 bases between. The CDR3 length is 14 residues. Germline CDR1 LNHDA, CDR2 SQIVND (reference sequence). CDR3 coding DNA: TGTGCCAGTAGTATCGCCAGGGGAAAAGAGACCCAGTACTTC. Its translation is CASSIARGKETQYF.

This clonotype was observed at least ten times. This chain links TRBV10-3 with TRBJ2-6, with D unresolved. The CDR3 covers 16 residues. The germline gives CDR1 ENHRY, CDR2 SYGVKD. Between the trimmed V and J ends, which lost 3 bases and 0 bases, there was a span of 9 bases. The CDR3 loop is CAISDSGISGANVLTF. Here the CDR3 DNA reads TGTGCCATCAGTGACAGTGGAATCTCTGGGGCCAACGTCCTGACTTTC.

J is TRBJ1-1 and V is TRBV29-1; the match to TRBD1 covers 8 bases. CDR1 SQVTM and CDR2 ANQGSEA come from the germline V gene. V shed 5 bases, J shed 4 bases, and the junction held 6 bases outside the gene matches. The CDR3 has 13 amino acids. The CDR3 reads CSVPTGVGTEAFF. CDR3 nucleotide sequence: TGCAGCGTTCCGACAGGGGTGGGCACTGAAGCTTTCTTT.

This chain joins TRBV10-3 and TRBJ1-5; D is unresolved. Germline CDR1 ENHRY, CDR2 SYGVKD. Deletions cut 8 bases from V and 2 bases from J, with 7 bases between. The CDR3 extends over 12 amino acids. CDR3 DNA sequence: TGTGCCATCGGCGCAGGCAATCAGCCCCAGCATTTT. Its translation is CAIGAGNQPQHF.

There are a few counts of this clonotype. The rearrangement links TRBV12-3 or TRBV12-4 to TRBJ1-1, with D perhaps TRBD1 (5 bases). The CDR3 contains 15 residues. V lost 7 bases, J lost 1 base, and 16 bases lay in between. The CDR3 sequence: CASNPWGQGNTEAFF. Here the CDR3 DNA reads TGTGCCAGCAACCCGTGGGGTCAGGGGAACACTGAAGCTTTCTTT.

The chain carries TRBV29-1 and TRBJ2-3, with no clear D. V gave up 1 base and J gave up 7 bases, with 6 bases separating them. CDR1 and CDR2 from the germline V gene are SQVTM and ANQGSEA. The CDR3 has 11 amino acids. The CDR3 DNA follows: TGCAGCGTTGAAGTTGGTCATACGCAGTATTTT. Translation gives CSVEVGHTQYF.

This clonotype was recorded many times. The rearrangement links TRBV29-1 to TRBJ2-5; D is perhaps TRBD1 (6 bases). Germline V gene lookup returns CDR1 SQVTM and CDR2 ANQGSEA. The CDR3 loop spans 13 amino acids. Trimming shortened V by 0 bases and J by 13 bases, and 18 bases separated the two germline ends. The DNA of the CDR3 is TGCAGCGTTGAAGATCGGACAGCGAAGCAGCGGTACTTC. Encoded protein: CSVEDRTAKQRYF.

This clonotype showed up many times. The rearrangement joins TRBV10-3 to TRBJ2-3; TRBD1 might be the D (5 bases). Trimming removed 10 bases at V and 0 bases at J, with 17 bases between. Germline V gene data show CDR1 as ENHRY and CDR2 as SYGVKD. This CDR3 has 15 amino acids. This chain's CDR3 is CASRQGIGSTDTQYF. The DNA for the CDR3 is TGTGCCAGCAGGCAGGGTATTGGTAGCACAGATACGCAGTATTTT.

The V call is TRBV12-3 or TRBV12-4, the J call TRBJ1-5, with no clear D. The V end was cut by 5 bases, the J end by 1 base, with 12 bases between. The CDR3 is made up of 15 amino acids. As DNA, the CDR3 is TGTGCCAGCAGTCCCAGAACGGTGAGCAATCAGCCCCAGCATTTT. Translating gives CASSPRTVSNQPQHF.

This clonotype was detected only a few times. This rearrangement joins TRBV6-2 or TRBV6-3 to TRBJ1-1; D perhaps matches TRBD1 (6 bases). The CDR3 consists of 17 residues. With 6 bases removed from V and 5 bases from J, the gap between germline ends came to 25 bases. Germline lookup yields CDR1 MNHEY and CDR2 SVGEGT. The CDR3 region has the DNA TGTGCCAGCAGGGATTCCCCCTATTTCGAAGGGGGTACTGAAGCTTTCTTT. Residues: CASRDSPYFEGGTEAFF.

The chain employs TRBV12-3 or TRBV12-4 and TRBJ2-3; 7 nucleotides match TRBD2. This CDR3 is built from 15 residues. V was clipped by 2 bases and J by 1 base; unmatched bases: 3. The DNA of the CDR3 is TGTGCCAGCAGTTTACCGGGACTACGCACAGATACGCAGTATTTT. It is translated as CASSLPGLRTDTQYF.

This clonotype was detected a few times. V usage is TRBV7-8 and J usage is TRBJ1-5, with D tentatively TRBD1 (5 bases). The CDR3 contains 16 residues. The germline V gene encodes CDR1 SGHVS and CDR2 FQNEAQ. V was shortened by 5 bases and J by 0 bases, with 14 bases between the two germline ends. The CDR3 region is CASSLDRPYSNQPQHF. CDR3 sequence (DNA): TGTGCCAGCAGCCTAGACAGACCTTATAGCAATCAGCCCCAGCATTTT.

In DNA, the CDR3 is TGCAGCGTTGATCGGGGTCGCGAGCAGTACTTC. This translates into CSVDRGREQYF. V usage is TRBV29-1 and J usage is TRBJ2-7; weak D call: TRBD2 (5 bases). V lost 3 bases and J lost 6, with 9 bases in between. The CDR3 is 11 amino acids. Germline lookup yields CDR1 SQVTM and CDR2 ANQGSEA.

This clonotype has just a few counts. J is TRBJ1-3 and V is TRBV6-1; no clear D. The CDR3 length is 13 residues. Germline V gene sequence: CDR1 MNHNS, CDR2 SASEGT. The V and J ends lost 6 bases and 4 bases respectively, with 10 bases between them. The CDR3 region is CASRTYGGNTIYF. Written as DNA, the CDR3 is TGTGCCAGCAGGACGTACGGGGGAAACACCATATATTTT.

This sequence joins TRBV12-3 or TRBV12-4 and TRBJ1-5, with D maybe TRBD1 (5 bases). V lost 6 bases, J lost 1 base, and 13 bases lay in between. CDR3 length: 15 residues. The CDR3 region has the DNA TGTGCCAGCAGCACGGCATGGGACAGCAATCAGCCCCAGCATTTT. Translating gives CASSTAWDSNQPQHF.

This clonotype was counted only a few times. The chain has TRBV27 and TRBJ1-2, with D uncertain. CDR1 and CDR2 from the germline V gene are MNHEY and SMNVEV (reference sequence). The CDR3 is 14 amino acids. With 3 bases removed from V and 4 bases from J, the gap between germline ends came to 12 bases. CDR3 loop: CASSLWGKGYGYTF. CDR3 in DNA: TGTGCCAGCAGTTTGTGGGGTAAAGGCTATGGCTACACCTTC.

The gene calls are TRBV7-6 and TRBJ2-1; D gene unclear. Germline CDR1 SGHVS, CDR2 FNYEAQ. This CDR3 region has 14 residues. Trimming pared 5 bases from V and 6 bases from J, leaving 14 bases between. CDR3 nucleotide sequence: TGTGCCAGCAGCCCTACCGATATTGGCAATGAGCAGTTCTTC. This encodes CASSPTDIGNEQFF.

The chain carries TRBV4-2 and TRBJ2-1; D uncertain. Germline CDR1 reads LGHNA; CDR2 reads YNFKEQ. Trimming removed 6 bases at V and 0 bases at J, with 12 bases between. This CDR3 is 15 amino acids long. CDR3: CASRPGRRSYNEQFF. CDR3 sequence (DNA): TGTGCCAGCAGGCCCGGGCGCCGCTCCTACAATGAGCAGTTCTTC.

In this sample, this clonotype turned up a few times. The chain combines TRBV10-3 with TRBJ2-1; 7 positions match TRBD1. The CDR3 contains 13 residues. After removal of 4 bases from V and 5 bases from J, the junction contained 2 bases not matched to a gene. In germline, CDR1 is ENHRY, CDR2 SYGVKD. The CDR3 sequence is CAISVQGDNEQFF. The CDR3 bases are TGTGCCATCAGTGTGCAGGGGGACAATGAGCAGTTCTTC.

In this sample, this clonotype turned up a few times. This chain connects TRBV7-2 to TRBJ2-2; D not resolved. V was cut by 5 bases and J by 7 bases, with 14 bases left in between. The germline V gene has CDR1 SGHTA and CDR2 FQGNSA. This CDR3 region has 14 residues. CDR3 nucleotides: TGTGCCAGCAGCCCCCTTACAATTCTCGGGGAGCTGTTTTTT. This codes for CASSPLTILGELFF.

This clonotype came up a few times. The chain carries TRBV20-1 and TRBJ2-2, with 8 positions matching TRBD1. CDR1 is DFQATT, CDR2 SNEGSKA, per germline (reference sequence). The trim removed 4 bases at V and 4 bases at J, leaving 5 bases unmatched. This CDR3 spans 14 amino acids. The CDR3 reads CSATGGVGTGELFF. The CDR3 nucleotides are TGCAGTGCTACAGGGGGCGTGGGCACCGGGGAGCTGTTTTTT.

V is TRBV2 and J is TRBJ2-1, with 7 bases fitting TRBD1. CDR3 length: 14 amino acids. The J segment lost 1 base and the V segment lost 3 bases, leaving 0 bases of the junction unmatched. Germline V gives CDR1 SNHLY, CDR2 FYNNEI. Here the CDR3 reads CASSDRGSYNEQFF. The CDR3 DNA sequence: TGTGCCAGCAGTGACAGGGGGTCCTACAATGAGCAGTTCTTC.

The V and J genes are TRBV3-1 and TRBJ1-5, with D tentatively TRBD1 (5 bases). Per the germline V gene, CDR1 is LGHDT and CDR2 is YNNKEL (reference sequence). The CDR3 sequence is 15 residues long. V lost 5 bases and J lost 0, with 11 bases in between. CDR3 region: CASSDGGYSNQPQHF. The CDR3, as DNA: TGTGCCAGCAGCGATGGGGGGTATAGCAATCAGCCCCAGCATTTT.

This clonotype was seen ten or more times. The chain links TRBV7-9 to TRBJ2-5; D is possibly TRBD1 (6 bases). Trimming stripped 2 bases from V and 5 bases from J, with 12 bases between. The CDR3 runs to 14 residues. CDR1 and CDR2 (germline): SEHNR, FQNEAQ (reference sequence). The CDR3 here is CASSLLWGLETQYF. Written as DNA, the CDR3 is TGTGCCAGCAGCTTATTGTGGGGGCTGGAGACCCAGTACTTC. The full variable domain, rest sourced from reference TRBV7-9 and TRBJ2-5, is DTGVSQNPRHKITKRGQNVTFRCDPISEHNRLYWYRQTLGQGPEFLTYFQNEAQLEKSRLLSDRFSAERPKGSFSTLEIQRTEQGDSAMYLCASSLLWGLETQYFGPGTRLLVL.

This clonotype came up a few times. The V gene is TRBV28, the J gene TRBJ2-7, with no clear D. The germline V and J ends were trimmed by 9 bases and 2 bases, with 11 bases remaining between them. Germline V gene sequence: CDR1 MDHEN, CDR2 SYDVKM. The length of the CDR3 is 12 residues. In nucleotides, the CDR3 is TGTGCCAGTCAGACGGCCGCCTACGAGCAGTACTTC. Encoded protein: CASQTAAYEQYF.

J is TRBJ2-3 and V is TRBV29-1; the D call may be TRBD1 or TRBD2 (6 bases each). Trimming took off 1 base at V and 11 bases at J, with 13 bases between the two ends. Germline V gives CDR1 SQVTM, CDR2 ANQGSEA. CDR3 length: 12 amino acids. In DNA, the CDR3 is TGCAGCGTTGAAGCGAAAGGGGGAGGGCAGTATTTT. It codes for CSVEAKGGGQYF.